Listed below are T cell receptor beta chains from one sample, sequenced in a study of blood T cell repertoires in COVID-19. Clones were read by immunoSEQ multiplex PCR, and TCRdb kept only the in-frame ones, dropping some. The table includes 140,000 to 150,000 clones, 85% to 90% detected once. The sequenced material came from peripheral blood. Source of these receptors: a man older than 75 with acute or convalescent COVID-19. CDR3s include the opening cysteine and the closing phenylalanine or tryptophan. D genes are given only for firm matches. The size entry is marked missing in some rows and otherwise reads once, few, many or a size class.

TRBV18,TRBJ2-5,16,-,TRBD1,CASSPRMTGFQETQYF,TGTGCCAGCTCACCGCGGATGACAGGGTTTCAAGAGACCCAGTACTTC
TRBV5-1,TRBJ2-5,15,once,TRBD2,CASSPRGMQEETQYF,TGCGCCAGCAGCCCGCGGGGGATGCAGGAAGAGACCCAGTACTTC
TRBV3-1/TRBV3-2,TRBJ2-2,16,-,TRBD1,CASSQPGTGAGGELFF,TGTGCCAGCAGCCAACCTGGGACAGGGGCGGGCGGGGAGCTGTTTTTT
TRBV2,TRBJ2-3,15,-,-,CASSWGPTSTDTQYF,TGTGCCAGCAGTTGGGGGCCTACTAGCACAGATACGCAGTATTTT
TRBV5-1,TRBJ2-7,12,once,-,CASSVPSAVQYF,TGCGCCAGCAGCGTCCCTTCGGCGGTGCAGTACTTC
TRBV7-9,TRBJ2-2,14,once,-,CASSPGQNTGELFF,TGTGCCAGCAGCCCCGGACAGAACACCGGGGAGCTGTTTTTT
TRBV6-5,TRBJ2-1,13,-,-,CASSFGSRNEQFF,TGTGCCAGCAGTTTTGGTAGCCGCAATGAGCAGTTCTTC
TRBV7-9,TRBJ2-7,16,-,-,CASSFVREGVSYEQYF,TGTGCCAGCAGCTTTGTAAGAGAGGGGGTTTCCTACGAGCAGTACTTC
TRBV5-1,TRBJ2-2,15,-,-,CASSEQGREEGELFF,TGCGCCAGCAGCGAGCAGGGGAGAGAGGAGGGGGAGCTGTTTTTT
TRBV11-1,TRBJ2-2,15,once,-,CASSLGASNTGELFF,TGTGCCAGCAGCTTAGGAGCCTCGAACACCGGGGAGCTGTTTTTT
TRBV5-1,TRBJ2-7,14,-,TRBD2,CASSVTSGSNEQYF,TGCGCCAGCAGCGTGACTAGCGGGAGTAACGAGCAGTACTTC
TRBV5-1,TRBJ2-7,13,-,TRBD1,CASSRNRGHEQYF,TGCGCCAGCAGCCGGAACAGGGGACACGAGCAGTACTTC
TRBV7-9,TRBJ2-5,13,-,-,CASSDRGIGTQYF,TGTGCCAGCAGCGACCGGGGAATTGGGACCCAGTACTTC
TRBV18,TRBJ1-1,13,few,-,CASSPLGNTEAFF,TGTGCCAGCTCACCACTGGGCAACACTGAAGCTTTCTTT
TRBV9,TRBJ2-7,15,-,TRBD1,CASSVAGQSSYEQYF,TGTGCCAGCAGCGTAGCGGGACAGAGCTCCTACGAGCAGTACTTC
TRBV15,TRBJ1-2,12,-,-,CATTSSGVGYTF,TGTGCCACCACCTCAAGCGGGGTCGGCTACACCTTC
TRBV3-1/TRBV3-2,TRBJ1-6,14,-,TRBD1,CASSLRGTDSPLHF,TGTGCCAGCAGCCTAAGGGGGACAGATTCACCCCTCCACTTT
TRBV18,TRBJ2-6,22,-,-,CASSQLNDPTAVFYSGANVLTF,TGTGCCAGCTCACAGCTAAATGACCCGACGGCGGTGTTTTACTCTGGGGCCAACGTCCTGACTTTC
TRBV3-1/TRBV3-2,TRBJ1-1,14,-,-,CASSQDARKTEAFF,TGTGCCAGCAGCCAAGATGCCAGGAAGACTGAAGCTTTCTTT
TRBV18,TRBJ2-1,14,-,TRBD1,CASSPAQGATEQFF,TGTGCCAGCTCACCGGCCCAGGGGGCGACTGAGCAGTTCTTC
TRBV28,TRBJ2-7,12,-,-,CASSRLGYEQYF,TGTGCCAGCAGCCGCCTAGGTTACGAGCAGTACTTC
TRBV6-6,TRBJ1-6,14,-,-,CASRGEGLGSPLHF,TGTGCCAGCAGGGGGGAGGGGCTAGGGTCACCCCTCCACTTT
TRBV6-5,TRBJ1-2,15,-,TRBD1,CASSYVGQGVRGYTF,TGTGCCAGCAGTTACGTGGGACAGGGAGTGCGGGGCTACACCTTC
TRBV5-1,TRBJ1-2,15,-,TRBD1,CASSLGDRGTYGYTF,TGCGCCAGCAGCTTGGGGGACAGGGGGACCTATGGCTACACCTTC
TRBV2,TRBJ2-1,16,many,TRBD1,CASNAGTGVRGNEQFF,TGTGCCAGCAACGCCGGGACAGGGGTGAGGGGTAATGAGCAGTTCTTC
TRBV6-6,TRBJ2-3,14,-,TRBD2,CASLGSGTTDTQYF,TGTGCCAGCTTGGGTAGCGGGACCACAGATACGCAGTATTTT
TRBV28,TRBJ1-2,14,-,TRBD1,CASSHRDRASGYTF,TGTGCCAGCAGTCACCGGGACAGGGCTTCTGGCTACACCTTC
TRBV12-3/TRBV12-4,TRBJ2-1,12,-,-,CASSLLVFELFF,TGTGCCAGCAGCCTACTAGTTTTTGAGCTGTTCTTC
TRBV2,TRBJ1-1,12,once,-,CASTGDFGEAFF,TGTGCCAGCACCGGGGACTTTGGTGAAGCTTTCTTT
TRBV5-1,TRBJ2-1,15,-,-,CASSDTGGGMNEQFF,TGCGCCAGCAGCGATACAGGTGGAGGGATGAATGAGCAGTTCTTC
TRBV3-1/TRBV3-2,TRBJ1-1,12,-,-,CASGPGVTEAFF,TGTGCCAGCGGCCCGGGGGTTACTGAAGCTTTCTTT
TRBV21-1,TRBJ1-1,19,-,-,CASSATNVPPTGSNTEAFF,TGTGCCAGCAGCGCTACAAATGTTCCCCCTACAGGGTCGAACACTGAAGCTTTCTTT
TRBV7-9,TRBJ2-7,12,once,-,CASSQEGTEQYF,TGTGCCAGCAGCCAAGAGGGAACCGAGCAGTACTTC
TRBV29-1,TRBJ1-1,12,-,-,CSALTGSAEAFF,TGCAGCGCCTTAACGGGGTCTGCTGAAGCTTTCTTT
TRBV2,TRBJ2-1,16,-,TRBD1,CASSPGQGLAYNEQFF,TGTGCCAGCAGCCCCGGACAGGGCCTAGCCTACAATGAGCAGTTCTTC
TRBV6-5,TRBJ2-3,12,-,-,CASRGYTDTQYF,TGTGCCAGTCGGGGGTACACAGATACGCAGTATTTT
TRBV7-9,TRBJ2-1,14,-,TRBD2,CASSPTSTYNEQFF,TGTGCCAGCAGCCCGACTAGCACCTACAATGAGCAGTTCTTC
TRBV6-2/TRBV6-3,TRBJ1-2,12,-,-,CASSSLGLGCTF,TGTGCCAGCAGTTCCCTTGGTTTGGGCTGCACCTTC
TRBV10-3,TRBJ1-2,14,-,-,CAISELSGAFGYTF,TGTGCCATCAGTGAGTTATCAGGGGCTTTCGGCTACACCTTC
TRBV9,TRBJ2-7,13,few,-,CASSVGPSYEQYF,TGTGCCAGCAGCGTAGGGCCCTCCTACGAGCAGTACTTC
TRBV3-1/TRBV3-2,TRBJ2-2,14,-,-,CASSQTQVTGELFF,TGTGCCAGCAGCCAAACACAGGTTACCGGGGAGCTGTTTTTT
TRBV5-1,TRBJ1-1,15,-,TRBD1,CASSLVEGQGTEAFF,TGCGCCAGCAGCTTGGTCGAGGGACAGGGCACTGAAGCTTTCTTT
TRBV3-1/TRBV3-2,TRBJ1-2,13,-,-,CASSQDWGDGYTF,TGTGCCAGCAGCCAAGATTGGGGGGATGGCTACACCTTC
TRBV3-1/TRBV3-2,TRBJ1-4,15,-,-,CASSQVPGTGGKLFF,TGTGCCAGCAGCCAAGTCCCAGGGACGGGGGGAAAACTGTTTTTT
TRBV6-5,TRBJ1-2,15,-,-,CASRGEGAASYGYTF,TGTGCCAGCAGGGGCGAGGGCGCCGCATCTTATGGCTACACCTTC
TRBV24-1,TRBJ2-2,18,-,TRBD1,CATSDLQSTGVVPGELFF,TGTGCCACCAGTGATTTGCAGTCCACAGGGGTGGTGCCCGGGGAGCTGTTTTTT
TRBV28,TRBJ2-7,14,once,-,CASSFTGWQHEQYF,TGTGCCAGCAGTTTTACAGGGTGGCAACACGAGCAGTACTTC
TRBV30,TRBJ2-3,12,once,-,CAWGAVAGTQYF,TGTGCCTGGGGGGCGGTCGCGGGTACGCAGTATTTT
TRBV19,TRBJ2-7,15,-,TRBD1,CASSNAGQGWYEQYF,TGTGCCAGTAGTAATGCGGGACAGGGCTGGTACGAGCAGTACTTC
TRBV10-2,TRBJ2-7,15,-,TRBD1,CASKQTGGAGGEQYF,TGCGCCAGCAAACAGACAGGGGGCGCCGGGGGAGAGCAGTACTTC
TRBV5-1,TRBJ2-1,15,-,-,CASSYGHTDVNEQFF,TGCGCCAGCAGCTATGGACACACTGACGTTAATGAGCAGTTCTTC
TRBV7-6,TRBJ2-5,14,-,-,CASSFGRTEETQYF,TGTGCCAGCAGCTTTGGGCGAACCGAAGAGACCCAGTACTTC
TRBV21-1,TRBJ1-5,16,-,-,CASSTDGQFSNQPQHF,TGTGCCAGCAGCACAGACGGACAGTTTAGCAATCAGCCCCAGCATTTT
TRBV5-4,TRBJ1-5,13,-,-,CASSLFPGQPQHF,TGTGCCAGCAGCTTGTTTCCCGGTCAGCCCCAGCATTTT